Listed below are T cell receptor beta chains from one sample, sequenced in a study of T-cell reconstitution after alpha-beta-depleted transplantation in children. TCRdb reprocessed the PCR reads via MiXCR and lists one record per CDR3 protein. The sample carries a few hundred thousand distinct CDR3 sequences, 10% to 15% recorded once. The source material was PBMCs, mostly from graft donor cells, sampled 360 days after TCRalphabeta/CD19-depleted stem cell transplant. Every receptor here comes from a male patient between 10 and 17 years old who had a stem cell transplant for acute myeloid leukemia, so the T cells may come from the graft donor. Each CDR3 is given with its conserved first and last residue. Each record gives: V gene, J gene, D gene, CDR3 protein. A D gene is named only where the DNA matches it firmly.

V: TRBV28
J: TRBJ1-3
D: .
CDR3: CASSRGGNTIYF

V: TRBV20-1
J: TRBJ2-1
D: TRBD2
CDR3: CSADSLAGGGNEQFF

V: TRBV28
J: TRBJ1-5
D: .
CDR3: CASSYKGTTQNLYSNQPQHF

V: TRBV7-8
J: TRBJ1-5
D: .
CDR3: CASSGGPQGYSNQPQHF

V: TRBV29-1
J: TRBJ2-5
D: .
CDR3: CSVLPDGRNQETQYF

V: TRBV20-1
J: TRBJ1-1
D: TRBD1
CDR3: CSARDPRPGQGTTEAFF

V: TRBV6-1
J: TRBJ2-3
D: .
CDR3: CASRPNTGMDTQYF

V: TRBV20-1
J: TRBJ2-1
D: TRBD2
CDR3: CSENSGRFNEQFF

V: TRBV10-3
J: TRBJ2-5
D: TRBD2
CDR3: CAISAGLAGGRETQYF

V: TRBV29-1
J: TRBJ2-5
D: .
CDR3: CSVESGFQETQYF

V: TRBV7-2
J: TRBJ2-3
D: TRBD2
CDR3: CASSTREWGTDTQYF

V: TRBV6-2/TRBV6-3
J: TRBJ2-7
D: .
CDR3: CASSYPREQYF

V: TRBV7-9
J: TRBJ1-1
D: .
CDR3: CASSLDAWVRNTEAFF

V: TRBV7-9
J: TRBJ1-1
D: .
CDR3: CASSPLYRGSLNTEAFF

V: TRBV7-8
J: TRBJ2-5
D: .
CDR3: CASSFGAGETQYF

V: TRBV7-7
J: TRBJ2-2
D: .
CDR3: CASSFGRRGGANTGELFF

V: TRBV20-1
J: TRBJ2-1
D: TRBD2
CDR3: CSARETSGKQFF

V: TRBV7-3
J: TRBJ2-7
D: .
CDR3: CASSPTGFSYEQYF

V: TRBV4-3
J: TRBJ2-1
D: .
CDR3: CASSQDILESYNEQFF

V: TRBV20-1
J: TRBJ2-1
D: .
CDR3: CSARDLRGDLPNEQFF

V: TRBV29-1
J: TRBJ2-3
D: .
CDR3: CSFYSFGDTQYF

V: TRBV4-3
J: TRBJ2-1
D: TRBD2
CDR3: CASSLSGRSDNEQFF

V: TRBV4-2
J: TRBJ2-1
D: .
CDR3: CASSQDLSDGPYEQFF

V: TRBV7-7
J: TRBJ2-5
D: .
CDR3: CASSPVDPLRGTQYF